The 21 T cell receptor beta chains below come from one sample, sequenced in a study of blood T cell repertoires in COVID-19. Profiling relied on immunoSEQ multiplex PCR, and the TCRdb table lists in-frame clones only, not all of them. The data hold about 250,000 clones, with approximately 85% observed a single time. The sample consisted of peripheral blood. The receptors here all came from a man between 45 and 60 years old with acute or convalescent COVID-19.

J is TRBJ1-2 and V is TRBV7-2; D ambiguous. Trimming took 4 bases from V and 5 from J, leaving 8 bases between them. The CDR3 is 12 residues long. Germline V gene sequence: CDR1 SGHTA, CDR2 FQGNSA. In DNA form, the CDR3 reads TGTGCCAGCAGCTCTGTCGGGTATGGCTACACCTTC. Its translation is CASSSVGYGYTF.

This rearrangement joins TRBV6-5 to TRBJ1-6; D ambiguous. This CDR3 has 14 amino acids. Germline values: CDR1 MNHEY, CDR2 SVGAGI. V was shortened by 6 bases and J by 0 bases, with 6 bases between the two germline ends. The CDR3 DNA is TGTGCCAGCAGGGAGACCTCCTATAATTCACCCCTCCACTTT. Translated, it gives CASRETSYNSPLHF.

V gene TRBV29-1 combines with J gene TRBJ2-7; D is unclear. This CDR3 region has 11 residues. CDR1 is SQVTM and CDR2 is ANQGSEA in the germline V gene. Deletions cut 5 bases from V and 3 bases from J, with 8 bases between. CDR3 sequence: CSVSYLYEQYF. CDR3 sequence (DNA): TGCAGCGTTTCCTACCTCTACGAGCAGTACTTC.

The chain uses TRBV4-1 and TRBJ1-2, with 7 positions matching TRBD1. V lost 0 bases to trimming and J lost 8 bases; unmatched junction nucleotides: 15. The CDR3 runs to 17 residues. CDR1 and CDR2 from the germline V gene are MGHRA and YSYEKL. In DNA, the CDR3 is TGCGCCAGCAGCCAAGATAATAAGGGGGCAGTAAAAAGCGGCTACACCTTC. This encodes CASSQDNKGAVKSGYTF.

The V gene is TRBV7-8, the J gene TRBJ1-1; perhaps TRBD1 as D (6 bases). Germline-derived CDR1 and CDR2 are SGHVS and FQNEAQ. This CDR3 spans 15 amino acids. V dropped 6 bases and J dropped 0 bases, with 14 bases sitting between them. This CDR3 reads CASSRSGVLNTEAFF. CDR3 coding DNA: TGTGCCAGCAGTCGATCAGGGGTCTTGAACACTGAAGCTTTCTTT.

This clone was observed once. The chain recombines TRBV19 with TRBJ2-7; D remains ambiguous. Trimming pared 1 base from V and 2 bases from J, leaving 6 bases between. The CDR3 contains 13 residues. Germline CDR1 reads LNHDA; CDR2 reads SQIVND (reference sequence). The CDR3 DNA follows: TGTGCCAGTAGTATAGGAGGCACCTACGAGCAGTACTTC. Amino acids: CASSIGGTYEQYF.

J is TRBJ1-2 and V is TRBV10-3, with 8 bases matching TRBD1. Looked up from germline, CDR1 is ENHRY and CDR2 is SYGVKD. The CDR3 sequence is 15 residues long. The junction had 14 bases not matched to a gene; V was cut back by 6 bases and J by 8 bases. The CDR3 sequence: CAISPEAGGLQGYTF. The CDR3 DNA is TGTGCCATCAGCCCGGAGGCAGGGGGCCTACAAGGCTACACCTTC.

This rearrangement joins TRBV5-1 to TRBJ1-5; 9 bases are shared with TRBD1. Germline CDR1 reads SGHRS; CDR2 reads YFSETQ. The length of the CDR3 is 19 residues. V lost 2 bases and J lost 1; bases outside the gene matches: 13. The CDR3 protein is CASSFGQGKAEVSNQPQHF. The CDR3 DNA sequence: TGCGCCAGCAGCTTCGGACAGGGGAAGGCGGAGGTAAGCAATCAGCCCCAGCATTTT.

The chain joins TRBV10-3 to TRBJ1-5; 7 bases are a match to TRBD1. CDR3 length: 17 amino acids. Germline lookup yields CDR1 ENHRY and CDR2 SYGVKD. V shed 2 bases and J 4 bases; nucleotides not matched to a gene: 11. The CDR3 spells CAISEGLAQGQNQPQHF. Here the CDR3 DNA reads TGTGCCATCAGTGAGGGACTGGCACAGGGGCAAAATCAGCCCCAGCATTTT.

V usage is TRBV7-9 and J usage is TRBJ2-3; 7 positions agree with TRBD1. Germline-derived CDR1 and CDR2 are SEHNR and FQNEAQ (reference sequence). The CDR3 has 17 residues. V lost 5 bases to trimming and J lost 3 bases; unmatched junction nucleotides: 14. The CDR3, as DNA: TGTGCCAGCAGCCAGACACGCCGACAGGGTTTGACAGATACGCAGTATTTT. Translated, it gives CASSQTRRQGLTDTQYF. Variable domain in full (rest from reference TRBV7-9 and TRBJ2-3): DTGVSQNPRHKITKRGQNVTFRCDPISEHNRLYWYRQTLGQGPEFLTYFQNEAQLEKSRLLSDRFSAERPKGSFSTLEIQRTEQGDSAMYLCASSQTRRQGLTDTQYFGPGTRLTVL.

The chain has TRBV18 and TRBJ1-4; no clear D gene. CDR3 length: 14 amino acids. V was clipped by 3 bases and J by 7 bases, with 12 bases between them. The germline gives CDR1 KGHSH, CDR2 LQKENI. The CDR3, as DNA: TGTGCCAGCTCACCCGCCAGAGCGATTGAAAAACTGTTTTTT. Residues: CASSPARAIEKLFF.

The V call is TRBV5-1, the J call TRBJ1-2, with D uncertain. The V end was cut by 0 bases, the J end by 2 bases, with 8 bases between. The CDR3 length is 14 residues. The germline CDR1 and CDR2 sequences are SGHRS and YFSETQ. The CDR3 loop is CASSLDSGNYGYTF. The CDR3 DNA reads TGCGCCAGCAGCTTGGATTCGGGGAACTATGGCTACACCTTC. The whole variable domain, filled in from reference TRBV5-1 and TRBJ1-2, reads KAGVTQTPRYLIKTRGQQVTLSCSPISGHRSVSWYQQTPGQGLQFLFEYFSETQRNKGNFPGRFSGRQFSNSRSEMNVSTLELGDSALYLCASSLDSGNYGYTFGSGTRLTVV.

This chain links TRBV12-3 or TRBV12-4 with TRBJ1-6; TRBD1 matches at 8 bases. This CDR3 has 12 amino acids. The ends lost 6 bases at V and 8 bases at J; junction bases unmatched: 0. This CDR3 is CASRQGDSPLHF. Written as DNA, the CDR3 is TGTGCCAGCAGACAGGGGGATTCACCCCTCCACTTT.

J is TRBJ2-7 and V is TRBV10-3; 7 bases agree with TRBD2. The junction had 6 bases not matched to a gene; V was cut back by 4 bases and J by 0 bases. This CDR3 comprises 15 residues. Germline-derived CDR1 and CDR2 are ENHRY and SYGVKD. The CDR3 DNA reads as TGTGCCATCAGTGGTAAGCGGGGCAACTCCTACGAGCAGTACTTC. Amino acid sequence: CAISGKRGNSYEQYF.

This chain joins TRBV3-1 (or the pseudogene TRBV3-2) and TRBJ1-1, with D possibly TRBD1 on 6 matching bases. The CDR3 spans 15 residues. V was pared by 0 bases and J by 8 bases, with 16 bases between. The V gene's germline CDR1 is LGHDT and CDR2 YNNKEL (reference sequence). The CDR3 DNA reads TGTGCCAGCAGCCAAGACCCAGGGACACTTTGGGAAGCTTTCTTT. It codes for CASSQDPGTLWEAFF.

This rearrangement joins TRBV28 to TRBJ1-1, with 7 nucleotides matching TRBD1. The V segment lost 5 bases and the J segment 6 bases; nucleotides outside the gene matches: 3. The germline gives CDR1 MDHEN, CDR2 SYDVKM. This CDR3 has 12 amino acids. The CDR3 region has the DNA TGTGCCAGCAGTCGACAGGGCCCTGAAGCTTTCTTT. This sequence encodes CASSRQGPEAFF.

The chain has TRBV9 and TRBJ2-7, with TRBD2 matching 7 bases. CDR3 size: 15 residues. V trimming: 1 base; J trimming: 0 bases; junction bases outside the gene matches: 4. Germline V CDR1 and CDR2: SGDLS, YYNGEE. The CDR3 is CASSVLGGSSYEQYF. Here the CDR3 DNA reads TGTGCCAGCAGCGTATTGGGGGGGTCCTCCTACGAGCAGTACTTC. Using reference TRBV9 and TRBJ2-7 for the parts outside the CDR3, the full variable domain is DSGVTQTPKHLITATGQRVTLRCSPRSGDLSVYWYQQSLDQGLQFLIQYYNGEERAKGNILERFSAQQFPDLHSELNLSSLELGDSALYFCASSVLGGSSYEQYFGPGTRLTVT.

This clone was found once. This chain uses TRBV30 with TRBJ1-2; D perhaps matches TRBD1 (6 bases). There are 15 residues in the CDR3. The germline V and J ends were trimmed by 2 bases and 0 bases, with 13 bases remaining between them. Germline V gene sequence: CDR1 GTSNPN, CDR2 SVGIG (reference sequence). The CDR3 is CAWSFGGPANYGYTF. DNA of the CDR3: TGTGCCTGGAGTTTCGGGGGGCCAGCTAACTATGGCTACACCTTC.

The chain recombines TRBV5-1 with TRBJ1-3; unclear D gene. Trimming shortened V by 7 bases and J by 5 bases, and 10 bases separated the two germline ends. Germline values: CDR1 SGHRS, CDR2 YFSETQ. CDR3 size: 12 residues. The CDR3 DNA sequence: TGCGCCAGCCAGGCAGATCGAAACACCATATATTTT. This gives the protein CASQADRNTIYF.

This rearrangement joins TRBV28 to TRBJ2-3, with TRBD2 matching over 10 bases. The germline V gene encodes CDR1 MDHEN and CDR2 SYDVKM. The CDR3 totals 14 residues. The V gene end was trimmed by 8 bases and the J gene end by 1 base; junction bases not matched to a gene: 3. The CDR3 DNA is TGTGCCAGCTTCGGGACTAGCGGCACAGATACGCAGTATTTT. Encoded protein: CASFGTSGTDTQYF.

The rearrangement joins TRBV19 to TRBJ1-2, with 9 bases aligning to TRBD1. Losses at the gene ends were 3 bases for V and 6 bases for J; bases not matched to a gene: 5. Per germline, CDR1 LNHDA and CDR2 SQIVND (reference sequence). The CDR3 consists of 14 residues. The CDR3 bases are TGTGCCAGTAGTATTACCGGGACAGGGAATGGCTACACCTTC. It encodes CASSITGTGNGYTF.